The table lists the clone carrying this T cell receptor (beta chain) with a few counts. In TCRdb, the RT-PCR reads were re-called with MiXCR into one record per CDR3 protein. The profile covers about 570,000 distinct CDR3 sequences, with 11% appearing a single time and roughly 11% taken by the ten largest. The data belong to a study of response to subunit inactivated influenza vaccine. Separately, the same data were catalogued under a study of T cells expressing NK-cell markers. Per that study: In generating TCR beta cDNA, 5'RACE template switching with UMIs was used. The TCR beta repertoires originated in sorted CD3+CD56+NKG2C+, CD3+CD56+NKG2C- and CD3+CD56-NKG2C+ T cells. In a handful of donors, dominant NKG2C+ clonotypes were roughly 1.0-7.5% of CD8+ T cells. Among four donors, these clonotypes also ranked first in the CD3+CD56-NKG2C+ fraction. Questions lingered over whether expanded NKG2C+ T cell clones were HCMV-specific.

This TCR was sampled from a man between 50 and 59 years old who received an inactivated influenza vaccine. This specimen consisted of PBMCs from blood, obtained on the day of vaccination.

The CDR3 protein is CASSYRDRGTEQFF. In nucleotides, the CDR3 is TGTGCCAGCAGTTACCGGGACAGGGGAACTGAGCAGTTCTTC. The chain employs TRBV6-5 and TRBJ2-1; 10 bases fit TRBD1. This CDR3 is built from 14 residues. The germline gives CDR1 MNHEY, CDR2 SVGAGI. Trimming removed 2 bases from V and 9 bases from J; junction bases left unmatched: 4.